This TCR beta chain stems from a study of T cell responses to AZD1222 COVID-19 vaccine. Data came from immunoSEQ multiplex PCR; TCRdb stores just in-frame clones and leaves some out. The sample carries around 150,000 clones, over 75% recorded once. Study-level results: Clonal diversity may have been underestimated in mostly white British donors. Two doses of AZD1222 preceded a rise in Spike-specific TCR breadth and depth. Scientists sampled the repertoires only once the peak T cell response had passed.

Pooled together were second doses at about 4 or about 12 weeks. Trimming removed 3 bases from V and 4 bases from J, with 10 bases in between. Germline CDR1 is SGHNT and CDR2 is YYREEE (reference sequence). There are 13 residues in the CDR3. A word on this clone: Its target is unknown.

The origin of this receptor is an adult who received the AZD1222 COVID-19 vaccine. The rearrangement links TRBV5-4 to TRBJ1-1; possibly TRBD1 for D (6 bases). The sequences come from peripheral blood, collected 28 days after the second AZD1222 dose. In DNA, the CDR3 is TGTGCCAGCAGCTCCCCCAGGGGCACTGAAGCTTTCTTT. Its protein product is CASSSPRGTEAFF.